These 5 T cell receptor beta chains originate from one sample sequenced in a study of cytomegalovirus exposure and HLA in healthy donors. Profiling relied on immunoSEQ multiplex PCR, and the TCRdb table lists in-frame clones only, not all of them. The sample lists over 150,000 clones, about 86% occurring once. The source material was PBMCs. These receptors originate from a human donor in good health.

V usage is TRBV6-1 and J usage is TRBJ1-5; D may be TRBD1 (5 bases). V lost 6 bases and J lost 3, with 12 bases in between. Germline V gene sequence: CDR1 MNHNS, CDR2 SASEGT. The CDR3 has 14 amino acids. CDR3: CASSQGAYNQPQHF. In DNA, the CDR3 is TGTGCCAGCAGCCAGGGCGCTTACAATCAGCCCCAGCATTTT.

The chain is built from TRBV10-3 and TRBJ2-7; 7 bases align to TRBD2. Germline values: CDR1 ENHRY, CDR2 SYGVKD. This CDR3 spans 14 amino acids. Trimming at V came to 4 bases and at J to 2 bases, leaving 5 bases not matched to a gene. In DNA form, the CDR3 reads TGTGCCATCAGTGGGGAGGGGAACGCCTACGAGCAGTACTTC. It translates to CAISGEGNAYEQYF.

The V call is TRBV7-6, the J call TRBJ2-1; the match to TRBD2 covers 13 bases. V lost 1 base to trimming and J lost 6 bases; unmatched junction nucleotides: 3. Germline V lookup: CDR1 SGHVS, CDR2 FNYEAQ. This CDR3 spans 16 amino acids. The CDR3 bases are TGTGCCAGCAGCTTAGGGACTAGCGGGAGAGGCAATGAGCAGTTCTTC. It codes for CASSLGTSGRGNEQFF.

This clone was picked up one time. The chain joins TRBV2 to TRBJ1-2, with 9 bases matching TRBD1. CDR3 length: 13 amino acids. The V gene end was trimmed by 4 bases and the J gene end by 8 bases; junction bases not matched to a gene: 5. From germline, CDR1 is SNHLY and CDR2 FYNNEI. CDR3 sequence: CASSGAGQGGYTF. CDR3 nucleotide sequence: TGTGCCAGCAGTGGGGCGGGACAGGGAGGCTACACCTTC. The whole variable domain, remainder taken from reference TRBV2 and TRBJ1-2, is EPEVTQTPSHQVTQMGQEVILRCVPISNHLYFYWYRQILGQKVEFLVSFYNNEISEKSEIFDDQFSVERPDGSNFTLKIRSTKLEDSAMYFCASSGAGQGGYTFGSGTRLTVV.

In nucleotides, the CDR3 is TGTGCCATCAGTTCCCCGGACAGGGTAGGAGGTGGCTACACCTTC. Encoded protein: CAISSPDRVGGGYTF. This chain uses TRBV10-3 with TRBJ1-2, with 8 positions matching TRBD1. There are 15 residues in the CDR3. J gave up 7 bases and V 5 bases, and 12 bases lay outside the gene matches. Germline loops: CDR1 ENHRY, CDR2 SYGVKD.